The 12 T cell receptor beta chains below were found in one sample sequenced in a study of T cell clonality in common variable immunodeficiency. The method was immunoSEQ multiplex PCR; TCRdb's version includes in-frame clones alone and lacks a portion of them. The sample yields 75,000 to 85,000 clones, without any singletons. The sample comprised peripheral blood mononuclear cells. These TCRs come from a person between 18 and 70 years old in good health.

There are many counts of this clone. The CDR3 reads CSARDTPTGELFF. Partial CDR3 DNA: TGCAGTGCTAGAGATACACCCACCGGGGAG. V is TRBV20-1 and J is TRBJ2-2; no clear D. The read is 3 residues too short to cover the CDR3 end, so that end is filled in from the germline J gene. This CDR3 has 13 amino acids. The V gene lost 0 bases and the J gene lost 4 bases, with 6 bases spanning the gap. CDR1 is DFQATT and CDR2 is SNEGSKA in the germline V gene (reference sequence).

This clone was detected ten times or more. The read is 3 residues too short to cover the CDR3 end, so that end is filled in from the germline J gene. V usage is TRBV18 and J usage is TRBJ2-5; a possible D gene is TRBD1 (7 bases). The CDR3 spans 14 residues. In germline, CDR1 is KGHSH, CDR2 LQKENI. V lost 2 bases to trimming and J lost 6 bases, with 13 bases between them. Incomplete CDR3 DNA: TGTGCCAGCTCACCATGGACAGGCGGGAAGACC. Translation gives CASSPWTGGKT. The full-length CDR3 reads as CASSPWTGGKTQYF.

The sample holds many counts of this clone. Read sequence stops 3 residues before the CDR3 end, and the germline J gene provides the missing end. The rearrangement joins TRBV5-1 to TRBJ2-2; D uncertain. The germline V gene has CDR1 SGHRS and CDR2 YFSETQ. This CDR3 is built from 15 residues. Trimming left V 1 base short and J 1 base short, with 8 bases between. CDR3 sequence reads: CASSLSQRNTGELFF. The DNA read from the CDR3 is TGCGCCAGCAGCTTGAGTCAGAGGAACACCGGGGAG.

This clone has ten or more counts. The missing CDR3 end, 3 residues past where the read stops, is filled in from the germline J gene. V usage is TRBV2 and J usage is TRBJ1-2; D is uncertain. From germline, CDR1 is SNHLY and CDR2 FYNNEI. Trimming shortened V by 2 bases and J by 4 bases, and 11 bases separated the two germline ends. The CDR3 covers 14 residues. CDR3 DNA (partial): TGTGCCAGCAGTGAAAGAGGCACCTCCTATGGC. This codes for CASSERGTSYG. The CDR3, in full, reads CASSERGTSYGYTF.

This clone showed up many times. The read is 3 residues too short to cover the CDR3 end, so that end is filled in from the germline J gene. The chain has TRBV11-2 and TRBJ2-7, with D hard to call. Germline V gene sequence: CDR1 SGHAT, CDR2 FQNNGV. CDR3 length: 14 residues. V was pared by 1 base and J by 4 bases, with 11 bases between. The CDR3 DNA, read in part, is TGTGCCAGCAGCTTAGGACATCTAAAATACGAG. Protein: CASSLGHLKYE. In full, the CDR3 is CASSLGHLKYEQYF. Looking up the rest from reference TRBV11-2 and TRBJ2-7 gives the full variable domain: EAGVAQSPRYKIIEKRQSVAFWCNPISGHATLYWYQQILGQGPKLLIQFQNNGVVDDSQLPKDRFSAERLKGVDSTLKIQPAKLEDSAVYLCASSLGHLKYEQYFGPGTRLTVT.

This clone has at least ten counts. The sample holds other DNA sequences that translate to the same CDR3. The CDR3 protein is CAWSLSSGTGGFSSYEQYF. The part of the CDR3 DNA that was read is TGTGCCTGGAGCCTATCATCCGGGACAGGCGGTTTTAGCTCCTACGAG. This sequence joins TRBV30 and TRBJ2-7, with 8 bases identical to TRBD1. The read comes to an end 3 residues before the CDR3 does, leaving the germline J gene to fill in the end. Germline V lookup: CDR1 GTSNPN, CDR2 SVGIG (reference sequence). V lost 3 bases, J lost 0 bases, and 19 bases stayed unmatched. This CDR3 has 19 residues.

This clone was counted at least ten times. CDR3 protein: CASSLGGRTSTDTQYF. CDR3 DNA, as far as it was read: TGTGCCAGCAGCTTGGGCGGGAGGACTAGCACAGATACG. V gene TRBV5-4 combines with J gene TRBJ2-3; 8 bases are a match to TRBD2. The missing CDR3 end, 3 residues past where the read stops, is filled in from the germline J gene. The CDR3 spans 16 residues. Per the germline V gene, CDR1 is SGHNT and CDR2 is YYREEE (reference sequence). V dropped 0 bases and J dropped 0; count of bases not matched to a gene: 3.

The table lists this clone with many counts. The junction departs from the called germline gene at one end, perhaps through a read error. The CDR3 extends 3 residues past the end of the read, so its final part is completed from the germline J gene. J is TRBJ2-5 and V is TRBV4-2, with 9 bases aligning to TRBD2. In germline, CDR1 is LGHNA, CDR2 YNFKEQ. The CDR3 contains 16 residues. The sequenced part of the CDR3 DNA is TGCGCCAGCAGCCAAGGGATTGGCGGGGGGGGCGAGACC. It specifies CASSQGIGGGGET. The whole CDR3 sequence reads CASSQGIGGGGETQYF.

This clone showed up many times. The CDR3 end lies 3 residues beyond the end of the read and is filled in from the germline J gene. This chain links TRBV18 with TRBJ2-2, with D perhaps TRBD2 (5 bases). CDR3 length equals 15 residues. Trimming left V 2 bases short and J 1 base short, with 8 bases between. Germline lookup yields CDR1 KGHSH and CDR2 LQKENI. This CDR3 reads CASSPNGENTGELFF. The sequenced part of the CDR3 DNA is TGTGCCAGCTCACCAAACGGGGAGAACACCGGGGAG.

This clone has at least ten counts. The read stops 3 residues short of the end of the CDR3; the missing end is completed from the germline J gene. V is TRBV5-5 and J is TRBJ1-5; D remains unclear. Germline assignment: CDR1 SGHKS and CDR2 YYEKEE (reference sequence). Trimming pared 2 bases from V and 5 bases from J, leaving 8 bases between. The CDR3 extends over 13 amino acids. CDR3 bases read: TGTGCCAGCAGCTTCTCGGTCGATCAGCCC. Residues: CASSFSVDQP. The full CDR3 reads CASSFSVDQPQHF.

This clone was recorded at least ten times. The CDR3 end is not reached by the read, which stops 3 residues before it; the germline J gene fills it in. The V call is TRBV7-6, the J call TRBJ1-3; 9 positions agree with TRBD1. Germline V lookup: CDR1 SGHVS, CDR2 FNYEAQ. The CDR3 covers 15 residues. The V gene end was trimmed by 5 bases and the J gene end by 4 bases; junction bases not matched to a gene: 6. The CDR3 bases that were read are TGTGCCAGCAGCCGAGGGACAGGGCCAGGAAACACC. Translated: CASSRGTGPGNT. The entire CDR3 protein is CASSRGTGPGNTIYF.

This clone has at least ten counts. The CDR3 spells CASSVYPTDTQYF. The sequenced part of the CDR3 DNA is TGCGCCAGCAGTGTATATCCCACAGATACG. The chain links TRBV10-1 to TRBJ2-3; D not certain. Sequencing ends 3 residues short of the CDR3 end; the germline J gene provides the rest. CDR1 is WNHNN and CDR2 is SYGVQD in the germline V gene (reference sequence). The length of the CDR3 is 13 residues. Trimming took off 4 bases at V and 2 bases at J, with 7 bases between the two ends.